The clone carrying this T cell receptor beta chain was found a few times. These data belong to a study of blood T cells in healthy people across ages. Study-wide context: T cells yielded about one barcoded beta molecule per two cells through template switching.

The CDR3 consists of 15 residues. From germline, CDR1 is MDHEN and CDR2 SYDVKM. The V and J ends lost 2 bases and 7 bases respectively, with 17 bases between them. In terms of origin and age, donors were healthy Caucasian individuals from Russia aged about 6 to 90. Through a sample-barcoded 5' primer and a J-beta primer mix, a second PCR was run for roughly 7 to 12 cycles. Every cDNA was tagged by a template-switch adaptor with 12 random nucleotides. TCRdb fed the 5' RACE reads into MiXCR, producing one record per CDR3 protein. Here the sample spans approximately 900,000 distinct CDR3 sequences, about 27% being singletons. The same sample was also studied in work on T cells of mothers and their children. That paper notes: The whole RNA yield was converted to cDNA, approximately 1.6 ug per 15 ul.

The clonotype originates from a woman aged 40 to 50 in good health. Specimen: blood. The rearrangement links TRBV28 to TRBJ2-5, with D possibly being TRBD1 (7 bases). The CDR3 spells CASSLPGGQSGTQYF. DNA for the CDR3: TGTGCCAGCAGTTTACCAGGGGGGCAAAGTGGGACCCAGTACTTC. Looking up the rest from reference TRBV28 and TRBJ2-5 gives the full variable domain: DVKVTQSSRYLVKRTGEKVFLECVQDMDHENMFWYRQDPGLGLRLIYFSYDVKMKEKGDIPEGYSVSREKKERFSLILESASTNQTSMYLCASSLPGGQSGTQYFGPGTRLLVL.